This T cell receptor (beta chain) was observed in a study of chemoradiotherapy in HPV16-positive cancers. About the research overall: Candidate HPV-specific T-cell clones and common TCR motifs came from functional assays in a couple of HPV16-positive patients.

CDR1 SEHNR and CDR2 FQNEAQ come from the germline V gene (reference sequence). The CDR3 spans 13 residues. The V gene end was trimmed by 7 bases and the J gene end by 3 bases; junction bases not matched to a gene: 2. Repeated repertoire sampling spanned the course of chemoradiotherapy. In the case of this clone: Antigen: not known.

Assay used: immunoSEQ multiplex PCR; TCRdb lists only in-frame clones, some missing. The data show around 8,800 clones, roughly 81% seen once. Study results and caveats: The functional HPV-specific definition rests on just two HPV16-positive patients. During treatment, candidate HPV-specific clones and E7-related motifs expanded in tumor.

Sample: tumor tissue, taken from a patient who underwent chemoradiotherapy. The rearrangement links TRBV7-9 to TRBJ2-2; 7 bases are shared with TRBD1. This clonotype originated in a human donor with HPV-associated anogenital cancer. CDR3 in amino acids: CASKGGDTGELFF. CDR3 nucleotide sequence: TGTGCCAGCAAAGGGGGCGACACCGGGGAGCTGTTTTTT. The full variable domain, rest sourced from reference TRBV7-9 and TRBJ2-2, is DTGVSQNPRHKITKRGQNVTFRCDPISEHNRLYWYRQTLGQGPEFLTYFQNEAQLEKSRLLSDRFSAERPKGSFSTLEIQRTEQGDSAMYLCASKGGDTGELFFGEGSRLTVL.